What follows are 3 T cell receptor beta chains derived from one specimen sequenced in a study of blood T cell repertoires in COVID-19. Here immunoSEQ multiplex PCR was the method, and the copy in TCRdb shows in-frame clones only, minus some. Of approximately 94,000 clones listed, around four fifths are singletons. Sequencing used peripheral blood. The receptor source for this set is a woman aged 70-85 years with acute or convalescent COVID-19.

CDR3 sequence reads: CASTTRRDSNEKLFF. DNA of the CDR3: TGTGCCAGCACCACCCGACGGGACAGTAATGAAAAACTGTTTTTT. The gene calls are TRBV28 and TRBJ1-4; 7 bases are a match to TRBD1. The CDR3 extends over 15 amino acids. With 7 bases clipped from V and 4 bases from J, the junction kept 9 bases outside the gene matches. Germline CDR1 reads MDHEN; CDR2 reads SYDVKM.

The chain is built from TRBV10-3 and TRBJ2-2, with 10 nucleotides matching TRBD2. Germline values: CDR1 ENHRY, CDR2 SYGVKD. V shed 8 bases and J 7 bases; nucleotides not matched to a gene: 7. This CDR3 spans 14 amino acids. CDR3 in amino acids: CAIQSGGAYGELFF. The CDR3 DNA is TGTGCCATCCAAAGCGGGGGGGCCTACGGGGAGCTGTTTTTT.

This rearrangement joins TRBV7-9 to TRBJ2-3, with 7 bases matching TRBD1. Trimming took 5 bases from V and 3 from J; bases not matched to a gene: 5. Germline V gene data show CDR1 as SEHNR and CDR2 as FQNEAQ (reference sequence). This CDR3 has 14 residues. The CDR3 sequence is CASSPGQNTDTQYF. In DNA form, the CDR3 reads TGTGCCAGCAGCCCGGGACAGAATACAGATACGCAGTATTTT.